The sequence of this TCR beta chain was determined in a study of regulatory T cells in long-lasting Graves disease (dated by TCRdb to the early 2020s). Regarding the research as a whole: Patients with newly diagnosed Graves' disease had been on antithyroid drugs for under 3 months. Persistent Graves' disease patients were compared with newly diagnosed Graves' disease patients by peripheral blood TCR sequencing and RNA sequencing. The study was registered as a clinical trial and conducted in China. TCR sequencing covered some 13 persistent and approximately 20 newly diagnosed Graves' disease patients, around 35 samples in total.

The research as a whole found: Because the primary lesion, thyroid tissue, could not be accessed, the study looked at peripheral blood alone. Sequencing and analysis were restricted to the TCR beta chain. As a limitation, the authors acknowledged that the small sample size may reduce accuracy. TRBV28, TRBJ1-2 and TRBJ2-5 were preferentially used in persistent disease, while TRBV20-1 and TRBJ2-1 were favored in newly diagnosed disease. More public clonotypes were shared among persistent patients (2,741) than among newly diagnosed patients (more than 950). Compared with newly diagnosed patients, patients with persistent Graves' disease had lower TCR Shannon entropy and fewer highly expanded clones, which suggests clonal expansion.

Library preparation used multiplex PCR. Sequenced using an Illumina HiSeq 4000. To build TCR beta libraries, CDR3 regions were amplified by Arm-PCR using iRepertoire HTBI primers. Before sequencing, the PCR products underwent gel purification. In the authors' own workflow: Across samples, roughly 60 TRBV and 15 or so TRBJ segments were identified and used for gene usage analysis of CDR3 amino acid clonotypes. Filtered high-quality paired reads were merged into contigs using COPE and FqMerger. BLAST was used to align contigs to IMGT TRBV, TRBD and TRBJ reference genes, and CDR3 was defined according to IMGT. Clonotypes above 0.1% frequency were classified as highly expanded clones. Repertoire diversity was measured by Shannon entropy, and V-J evenness by the Gini coefficient. Clonotypes shared by more than one individual were considered public. Through fastp at Q25 and MiXCR, TCRdb rebuilt clones from the public reads, retaining in-frame beta chains. Rows matching on CDR3 protein sequence are summarized as one entry with the most common DNA and genes. The V and J calls reflect TCRdb's pipeline rather than the authors' work. The table for this sample lists 350,000 to 550,000 distinct CDR3 sequences; about 14% of them were counted only once. The ten largest make up 17% of the sample.

This sample's time point label indicates: newly diagnosed GD, antithyroid drugs for less than 3 months. RNA was extracted from PBMCs in TRIzol for both TCR sequencing and RNA sequencing. The diagnosis of Graves' disease was made according to American Thyroid Association guidelines. The patients came from an endocrinology department in Xi'an, China. Each patient gave around 9.2 milliliters of peripheral blood, collected in an EDTA anticoagulant tube. Ficoll Paque Plus density gradient separation was used to isolate PBMCs, and no further T cell sorting was performed. An Agilent 2100 Bioanalyzer and agarose gel were used to assess RNA quality, and a NanoDrop 2000 was used to measure RNA concentration. The junction shows trimming of 6 bases on V and 6 bases on J, and the gene matches do not reach 10 bases of it. Based on the germline V gene, the CDR1 and CDR2 sequences are SGHAT and FQNNGV. Measured from the cysteine to the phenylalanine, the CDR3 is 15 residues long. Of the read, only the CDR3 DNA is kept; its 45 bases are in frame from base 1.

This clonotype was recorded many times. Its binding antigen is unknown. Base-call qualities are not available, and no considerably larger clone is one nucleotide away. Another study also made use of these data, one on T cells in Graves' hyperthyroidism and ophthalmopathy. As noted in the second study: Graves' hyperthyroidism was defined as stable when no progression to ophthalmopathy occurred over 18 months of follow-up. The hyperthyroidism patients were between 18 and 65 years old and newly diagnosed, with a disease duration of less than 2 months. Patients with uncontrolled infections, other autoimmune diseases, pregnancy or lactation were excluded. Diagnoses were based on clinical symptoms, serum thyroxine and TRAb, thyroid ultrasound and orbital computed tomography. A first-round RT-PCR of the TCR CDR3 used the HTBI primer set with the Qiagen OneStep RT-PCR kit. Most expanded thyroid clonotypes (frequency above 0.001) were also detected in blood, a finding suggesting that blood repertoires may reflect thyroid immune responses. A model built on a 13 V-J signature distinguished ophthalmopathy from stable hyperthyroidism, reaching approximately 89% sensitivity and around 81% specificity in cross-validation and 80%/75% in testing. During validation, the model predicted progression to ophthalmopathy a median of about 6.5 months ahead of onset, with almost 71% sensitivity and more than 72% specificity. To identify TCR V-J signatures that set the groups apart, the researchers used a discovery cohort of about a hundred patients, made up of 40 to 45 with Graves' ophthalmopathy and 57 with stable Graves' hyperthyroidism. An independent validation cohort of some 18 hyperthyroidism patients and approximately 16 patients who later progressed to ophthalmopathy tested prospective prediction of ophthalmopathy. The roughly 100 discovery patients were divided at random into training and test sets in a 7:3 ratio. The study also compared thyroid tissue and blood T-cell repertoires from roughly 6 Graves' hyperthyroidism patients. After sampling, hyperthyroidism patients received methimazole starting at 30 mg daily, and ophthalmopathy patients received high-dose intravenous methylprednisolone. Libraries were constructed in a second round of multiplex PCR, after which size selection and purification were carried out. Paired-end sequencing of the libraries was performed with 100 bp reads on an Illumina HiSeq2000. SOAPnuke was used to process the raw data, throwing out any read that contained adapters or uncalled bases, had a mean Phred below 15, or lacked an exact constant-primer or identifier match. High-quality paired reads were merged using COPE v1.2.5, and each unique nucleotide sequence was defined as a clonotype. MiTCR v1.1 was used to align the clonotypes against IMGT TRBV, TRBD and TRBJ reference segments. The analysis included only V-J combinations with a frequency above 0.0001, which together covered 98% to 99.2% of the repertoires. The TCS score was defined as F50 (clonal expansion) divided by E x V (chaos), with BLOSUM62-based TCRdist calculated between CDR3 peptides within each V-J. Welch's t-statistics and random forest reduced 500 to 550 V-J features to some 14, which were used in a naive Bayes classifier (R e1071). Sample size was not statistically predetermined, and investigators were not blinded to group allocation. The paper reports TCR Vbeta CDR3 sequencing of approximately 140 peripheral blood samples: approximately 41 ophthalmopathy, roughly 74 hyperthyroidism and around 17 progressor patients.

The specimen was peripheral blood mononuclear cells (PBMCs), collected at new diagnosis, from a patient treated with antithyroid drugs. Rearrangement joined TRBV11-2 to TRBJ2-7; 11 middle bases align to TRBD2. The receptor comes from a woman in her forties or fifties with Graves disease. Donor details come from another sample of the same person, matched by shared clones. The CDR3 amino acid sequence is: CASRYELAGALEQYF. The bases read TGTGCCAGCAGATACGAACTAGCGGGAGCCCTCGAGCAGTACTTC.